This entry lists 15 T cell receptor beta chains sequenced from one sample in a study of shared clonotypes between healthy human individuals (dated by TCRdb to about 2020). The library was built by means of the immunoSEQ multiplex PCR assay. This is the immuneACCESS table as TCRdb keeps it, with only in-frame sequences that have V and J called. A part of the clones is gone; compared with another copy, unresolved V genes explain less than half, and the rest is unexplained. The sample profile shows 1.5 million to 1.9 million clones; around 98% of them were found once. The ten largest make up less than 0.55% of the sample. Sequenced input: naive CD4+ T cells sorted from blood. The sample's cell subset or site, from its label and the paper: CD45RA+ positively selected. All receptors derive from a man aged 25 to 40 in good health.

The chain recombines TRBV5-1 with TRBJ1-1; possibly TRBD1 for D (6 bases). From germline, CDR1 is SGHRS and CDR2 YFSETQ. The CDR3 contains 17 residues. V was cut by 0 bases and J by 0 bases, with 15 bases left in between. This chain's CDR3 is CASSLGGSGALNTEAFF. CDR3 sequence (DNA): TGCGCCAGCAGCTTGGGAGGCTCAGGGGCCTTGAACACTGAAGCTTTCTTT.

The chain uses TRBV18 and TRBJ1-1; no definite D call. Trimming took off 2 bases at V and 0 bases at J, with 7 bases between the two ends. CDR3 length: 14 amino acids. Germline CDR1 KGHSH, CDR2 LQKENI. CDR3 nucleotide sequence: TGTGCCAGCTCACCAAAGCCTCTGAACACTGAAGCTTTCTTT. Amino acid sequence: CASSPKPLNTEAFF.

The V gene is TRBV6-1, the J gene TRBJ2-1; unclear D gene. Germline V gene sequence: CDR1 MNHNS, CDR2 SASEGT. CDR3 size: 18 residues. Trimming cost V 4 bases and J 0 bases, with 19 bases left between them. CDR3 sequence (DNA): TGTGCCAGCAGTGTGCTCGCCCTTGAGGCCTTCTCCTACAATGAGCAGTTCTTC. It is translated as CASSVLALEAFSYNEQFF.

This clone has just a few counts. The CDR3 DNA is TGTGCCAGCAGCCAAGTGAGGGCCGGGGAGCTGTTTTTT. This translates into CASSQVRAGELFF. The chain employs TRBV14 and TRBJ2-2, with D possibly TRBD2 on 5 matching bases. Germline V gives CDR1 SGHDN, CDR2 FVKESK. The ends were cut back, 1 base at V and 6 bases at J, with 6 bases in the middle. The CDR3 runs 13 residues.

The chain carries TRBV5-1 and TRBJ1-2; D gene uncertain. V was cut by 0 bases and J by 4 bases, with 7 bases left in between. This CDR3 region has 13 residues. The germline V gene encodes CDR1 SGHRS and CDR2 YFSETQ. CDR3 coding DNA: TGCGCCAGCAGCTTGGGAACAGCCTATGGCTACACCTTC. It codes for CASSLGTAYGYTF. The whole variable domain, remainder taken from reference TRBV5-1 and TRBJ1-2, is KAGVTQTPRYLIKTRGQQVTLSCSPISGHRSVSWYQQTPGQGLQFLFEYFSETQRNKGNFPGRFSGRQFSNSRSEMNVSTLELGDSALYLCASSLGTAYGYTFGSGTRLTVV.

The rearrangement joins TRBV5-1 to TRBJ2-5; 16 bases fit TRBD2. Germline V CDR1 and CDR2: SGHRS, YFSETQ. This CDR3 has 17 residues. V gave up 4 bases and J gave up 5 bases; unmatched junction bases: 8. CDR3 sequence: CASSQGTSGRAWETQYF. The CDR3 coding sequence is TGCGCCAGCAGCCAAGGGACTAGCGGGAGGGCCTGGGAGACCCAGTACTTC.

This clone was seen a single time. V and J are TRBV7-9 and TRBJ2-7, with D unclear. Between the trimmed V and J ends, which lost 3 bases and 2 bases, there was a span of 14 bases. The CDR3 loop spans 15 amino acids. Germline CDR1 reads SEHNR; CDR2 reads FQNEAQ (reference sequence). The CDR3 DNA follows: TGTGCCAGCAGCTTGACCGGTGGCAACACCTACGAGCAGTACTTC. It is translated as CASSLTGGNTYEQYF. Combining the CDR3 with reference TRBV7-9 and TRBJ2-7 gives the whole variable domain DTGVSQNPRHKITKRGQNVTFRCDPISEHNRLYWYRQTLGQGPEFLTYFQNEAQLEKSRLLSDRFSAERPKGSFSTLEIQRTEQGDSAMYLCASSLTGGNTYEQYFGPGTRLTVT.

This clone has just a few counts. This chain uses TRBV5-6 with TRBJ2-2; 10 bases map to TRBD2. Per germline, CDR1 SGHDT and CDR2 YYEEEE. The CDR3 contains 15 residues. The V and J ends lost 4 bases and 7 bases, in that order; junction bases with no gene match: 7. The CDR3 coding sequence is TGTGCCAGCAGCCGCCTCACTAGCGGGATCGGGGAGCTGTTTTTT. Encoded protein: CASSRLTSGIGELFF.

This clone was picked up one time. The chain employs TRBV7-9 and TRBJ2-1; 9 bases line up with TRBD2. The J segment lost 7 bases and the V segment lost 5 bases, leaving 15 bases of the junction unmatched. The CDR3 runs 17 residues. Germline CDR1 reads SEHNR; CDR2 reads FQNEAQ (reference sequence). The DNA of the CDR3 is TGTGCCAGCAGCCAATTCTCGGGTAGCGGGAGAGGTAATGAGCAGTTCTTC. This codes for CASSQFSGSGRGNEQFF.

The CDR3 nucleotides read TGTGCCAGCTCCCCGAGGGAGGCCGGCGAGACCCAGTACTTC. Its protein product is CASSPREAGETQYF. This rearrangement joins TRBV18 to TRBJ2-5, with a possible D match to TRBD2 (6 bases). From germline, CDR1 is KGHSH and CDR2 LQKENI. Trimming left V 6 bases short and J 5 bases short, with 16 bases between. This CDR3 is built from 14 residues.

Points on this clone: Other DNA sequences in the sample encode the same CDR3. The chain recombines TRBV9 with TRBJ2-5; D possibly matches TRBD1 or TRBD2 (5 bases each). There are 14 residues in the CDR3. Germline CDR1 is SGDLS and CDR2 is YYNGEE. Trimming pared 2 bases from V and 0 bases from J, leaving 8 bases between. CDR3 sequence reads: CASSVGRNQETQYF. The CDR3 bases are TGTGCCAGCAGCGTGGGACGTAACCAAGAGACCCAGTACTTC.

The chain has TRBV7-9 and TRBJ2-2; TRBD2 might be the D (6 bases). This CDR3 is 16 amino acids long. V lost 5 bases and J 5 bases, leaving 18 bases between the germline ends. From germline, CDR1 is SEHNR and CDR2 FQNEAQ (reference sequence). The CDR3 region has the DNA TGTGCCAGCAGCCCTCCTGAGACTAGAAGTACCGGGGAGCTGTTTTTT. It encodes CASSPPETRSTGELFF. The full variable domain, its missing parts supplied by reference TRBV7-9 and TRBJ2-2, is DTGVSQNPRHKITKRGQNVTFRCDPISEHNRLYWYRQTLGQGPEFLTYFQNEAQLEKSRLLSDRFSAERPKGSFSTLEIQRTEQGDSAMYLCASSPPETRSTGELFFGEGSRLTVL.

The J gene is TRBJ1-2, the V gene TRBV10-1; possibly TRBD1 for D (5 bases). The germline V gene has CDR1 WNHNN and CDR2 SYGVQD (reference sequence). The V end lost 0 bases, the J end lost 11 bases, and 16 bases lay between the germline ends. This CDR3 spans 14 amino acids. The CDR3 nucleotides read TGCGCCAGCAGTGAGTCCGGACAACCCCCCTCGTACACCTTC. It codes for CASSESGQPPSYTF.

The genes are TRBV10-2 and TRBJ2-2; D unclear. Germline V CDR1 and CDR2: WSHSY, SAAADI. The CDR3 is 16 amino acids. V was shortened by 0 bases and J by 2 bases, with 10 bases between the two germline ends. CDR3 protein: CASSESEGINTGELFF. CDR3 nucleotides: TGCGCCAGCAGTGAGTCGGAAGGGATAAACACCGGGGAGCTGTTTTTT.

J is TRBJ2-7 and V is TRBV9, with D hard to call. Per the germline V gene, CDR1 is SGDLS and CDR2 is YYNGEE. The CDR3 extends over 13 amino acids. The ends were cut back, 2 bases at V and 2 bases at J, with 8 bases in the middle. The CDR3 bases are TGTGCCAGCAGCGTTAGGGATACCTACGAGCAGTACTTC. Its protein is CASSVRDTYEQYF.